Following are 26 T cell receptor beta chains from one sample sequenced in a study of cytomegalovirus exposure and HLA in healthy donors. A multiplex PCR was run with 60 Vbeta primers and 13 Jbeta primers. Generated by immunoSEQ multiplex PCR, the TCRdb table keeps only in-frame clones and is missing some. The table lists 160,000 or so clones, 65% to 80% of them singletons. The sequenced material came from PBMCs. All receptors come from a woman between 40 and 55 years old in good health and CMV-seronegative.

A note on this clone: The junction shows a germline mismatch at one end, possibly a read error. The chain carries TRBV29-1 and TRBJ2-1; 13 bases map to TRBD2. The V gene's germline CDR1 is SQVTM and CDR2 ANQGSEA. CDR3 length: 17 amino acids. The CDR3 DNA reads as TGCAGCGTTGGCAGGACTAGCGGGAGAAACTCCAACAATGAGCAGTTCTTC. Translating it yields CSVGRTSGRNSNNEQFF.

About this clone: At one end, the junction sequence differs from germline, possibly due to a read error. The V gene is TRBV15, the J gene TRBJ1-2, with 7 bases that match TRBD1. Germline V gene sequence: CDR1 LNHNV, CDR2 YYDKDF (reference sequence). The CDR3 loop spans 12 amino acids. The CDR3 sequence is CATSVGQVRPSF. In DNA, the CDR3 is TGTGCCACCAGCGTAGGACAGGTCCGGCCAAGCTTC.

V is TRBV6-5 and J is TRBJ1-3; a possible D gene is TRBD1 (6 bases). This CDR3 has 15 amino acids. Germline V CDR1 and CDR2: MNHEY, SVGAGI. V was trimmed by 5 bases and J by 0 bases, leaving 11 bases between them. The CDR3, as DNA: TGTGCCAGCAGTCACAGGGCCACCTCTGGAAACACCATATATTTT. Amino acids: CASSHRATSGNTIYF.

V usage is TRBV10-3 and J usage is TRBJ2-1; D is perhaps TRBD1 (5 bases). The length of the CDR3 is 14 residues. CDR1 is ENHRY and CDR2 is SYGVKD in the germline V gene. With 0 bases removed from V and 6 bases from J, the gap between germline ends came to 9 bases. The CDR3 DNA follows: TGTGCCATCAGTGAGTCGGGGCGTGGCAATGAGCAGTTCTTC. Protein: CAISESGRGNEQFF.

The chain is built from TRBV5-4 and TRBJ2-4, with 13 positions matching TRBD2. The trim removed 5 bases at V and 8 bases at J, leaving 1 base unmatched. This CDR3 region has 13 residues. Germline-derived CDR1 and CDR2 are SGHNT and YYREEE (reference sequence). The CDR3, as DNA: TGTGCCAGCAGGACTAGCGGGGGGCACATTCAGTACTTC. Residues: CASRTSGGHIQYF. The full variable domain, in which reference TRBV5-4 and TRBJ2-4 provide the parts outside the CDR3, is ETGVTQSPTHLIKTRGQQVTLRCSSQSGHNTVSWYQQALGQGPQFIFQYYREEENGRGNFPPRFSGLQFPNYSSELNVNALELDDSALYLCASRTSGGHIQYFGAGTRLSVL.

This clone appeared once. V is TRBV12-5 and J is TRBJ1-2; weak D call: TRBD1 (6 bases). CDR3 length: 16 residues. CDR1 and CDR2 (germline): LGHNT, FRNRAP. Deletions cut 7 bases from V and 4 bases from J, with 22 bases between. The CDR3 reads CASAPTRGASLYGYTF. CDR3 bases: TGTGCTAGTGCTCCCACCCGGGGGGCCTCCCTCTATGGCTACACCTTC.

The chain combines TRBV11-2 with TRBJ2-1, with D possibly being TRBD1 (5 bases). This CDR3 spans 13 amino acids. CDR1 and CDR2 (germline): SGHAT, FQNNGV. The V end was cut by 3 bases, the J end by 3 bases, with 6 bases between. In nucleotides, the CDR3 is TGTGCCAGCAGCTTCGGACACTACAATGAGCAGTTCTTC. Its translation is CASSFGHYNEQFF.

The chain has TRBV28 and TRBJ1-2; D unclear. The CDR3 runs to 12 residues. Trimming cost V 2 bases and J 7 bases, with 8 bases left between them. Germline CDR1 is MDHEN and CDR2 is SYDVKM. CDR3 amino acids: CASSLGFGGYTF. CDR3 in DNA: TGTGCCAGCAGTTTAGGCTTTGGTGGCTACACCTTC.

The rearrangement uses TRBV7-3 and TRBJ2-1, with TRBD2 identical over 11 bases. The germline V gene has CDR1 SGHTA and CDR2 FQGTGA. V shed 5 bases and J 7 bases; nucleotides not matched to a gene: 4. The CDR3 totals 14 residues. The CDR3 DNA reads as TGTGCCAGCAGCCTTGGGACTAGCGGTAATGAGCAGTTCTTC. Translation: CASSLGTSGNEQFF.

This clone was detected once. This CDR3 is CASRTQVNTEAFF. The CDR3 bases are TGTGCCAGCAGAACTCAGGTGAACACTGAAGCTTTCTTT. The gene calls are TRBV2 and TRBJ1-1, with unresolved D. Trimming pared 6 bases from V and 0 bases from J, leaving 8 bases between. The CDR3 length is 13 residues. Germline loops: CDR1 SNHLY, CDR2 FYNNEI.

The chain is built from TRBV6-5 and TRBJ1-1; D unresolved. Deletions cut 0 bases from V and 10 bases from J, with 15 bases between. This CDR3 is built from 14 residues. From germline, CDR1 is MNHEY and CDR2 SVGAGI. The chain's CDR3 is CASSYSETSPVAFF. CDR3 sequence (DNA): TGTGCCAGCAGTTACTCCGAGACAAGTCCCGTAGCTTTCTTT.

The V gene is TRBV7-3, the J gene TRBJ2-1; D is uncertain. This CDR3 is built from 18 residues. Germline values: CDR1 SGHTA, CDR2 FQGTGA. Trimming removed 5 bases from V and 0 bases from J, with 20 bases in between. This CDR3 is CASSESGQVASSYNEQFF. In DNA, the CDR3 is TGTGCCAGCAGCGAAAGTGGTCAGGTCGCGAGCTCCTACAATGAGCAGTTCTTC.

This rearrangement joins TRBV12-5 to TRBJ1-1; possible D gene TRBD1, 5 bases. Germline assignment: CDR1 LGHNT and CDR2 FRNRAP. Trimming pared 1 base from V and 4 bases from J, leaving 16 bases between. The CDR3 loop spans 16 amino acids. DNA of the CDR3: TGTGCTAGTGGTTTGGCCCATGGGGGAGGGATCACTGAAGCTTTCTTT. Its translation is CASGLAHGGGITEAFF.

The rearrangement uses TRBV18 and TRBJ2-7; 8 positions agree with TRBD1. Germline V gives CDR1 KGHSH, CDR2 LQKENI. The junction had 5 bases not matched to a gene; V was cut back by 2 bases and J by 2 bases. CDR3 length: 15 residues. CDR3 in amino acids: CASSPTKTGAYEQYF. DNA for the CDR3: TGTGCCAGCTCACCAACTAAGACAGGGGCCTACGAGCAGTACTTC.

V and J are TRBV5-1 and TRBJ2-7, with TRBD2 as a possible D gene (6 bases). Germline V gene data show CDR1 as SGHRS and CDR2 as YFSETQ. CDR3 length equals 16 residues. The germline V and J ends were trimmed by 0 bases and 7 bases, with 20 bases remaining between them. The CDR3 DNA reads TGCGCCAGCAGCTTGGAGTTGAGGCGGGACTCGGGAGAGCAGTACTTC. This translates into CASSLELRRDSGEQYF.

V and J are TRBV19 and TRBJ2-3; D is perhaps TRBD1 (5 bases). Germline-derived CDR1 and CDR2 are LNHDA and SQIVND (reference sequence). The CDR3 is made up of 15 amino acids. Between the trimmed V and J ends, which lost 6 bases and 2 bases, there was a span of 15 bases. The CDR3 sequence is CASSNRQGITDTQYF. The CDR3 DNA sequence: TGTGCCAGTAGCAATCGGCAGGGAATCACAGATACGCAGTATTTT. Filled out from reference TRBV19 and TRBJ2-3, the complete variable domain reads DGGITQSPKYLFRKEGQNVTLSCEQNLNHDAMYWYRQDPGQGLRLIYYSQIVNDFQKGDIAEGYSVSREKKESFPLTVTSAQKNPTAFYLCASSNRQGITDTQYFGPGTRLTVL.

This clone was picked up a small number of times. The V gene is TRBV25-1, the J gene TRBJ1-2, with a possible D match to TRBD1 (5 bases). The CDR3 length is 14 residues. V was clipped by 3 bases and J by 6 bases, with 14 bases between them. Germline CDR1 is MGHDK and CDR2 is SYGVNS. CDR3 protein: CASSEFQGLDGYTF. The CDR3 nucleotides read TGTGCCAGCAGTGAGTTTCAGGGTCTGGATGGCTACACCTTC.

The V gene is TRBV19, the J gene TRBJ2-2; D possibly corresponds to TRBD1 (5 bases). Germline V gene data show CDR1 as LNHDA and CDR2 as SQIVND (reference sequence). V lost 9 bases to trimming and J lost 8 bases, with 19 bases between them. The CDR3 contains 14 residues. DNA of the CDR3: TGTGCCAGCCAAAAGGGGTGGGCAAGTGGGGAGCTGTTTTTT. This translates into CASQKGWASGELFF.

The chain couples TRBV7-2 to TRBJ1-5, with D tentatively TRBD1 (5 bases). Trimming removed 3 bases from V and 1 base from J, with 10 bases in between. The germline gives CDR1 SGHTA, CDR2 FQGNSA. This CDR3 is built from 15 residues. CDR3 in DNA: TGTGCCAGCAGCTTTCAGGGTGGGAGCAATCAGCCCCAGCATTTT. Translation: CASSFQGGSNQPQHF.

The rearrangement uses TRBV9 and TRBJ2-4, with a weak D call TRBD2 (6 bases). This CDR3 is built from 16 residues. Germline CDR1 and CDR2: SGDLS and YYNGEE. V lost 0 bases to trimming and J lost 6 bases, with 16 bases between them. CDR3 nucleotide sequence: TGTGCCAGCAGCGTAGAGTTAATGGGGGGTCTAAACATTCAGTACTTC. Translating gives CASSVELMGGLNIQYF.

V and J are TRBV4-1 and TRBJ2-1; D perhaps matches TRBD2 (6 bases). V was shortened by 3 bases and J by 6 bases, with 12 bases between the two germline ends. The germline V gene encodes CDR1 MGHRA and CDR2 YSYEKL. The CDR3 is 14 amino acids. CDR3 nucleotides: TGCGCCAGCAGCCAGACTCCGGGACTCAATGAGCAGTTCTTC. This codes for CASSQTPGLNEQFF.

Worth noting for this clone: The same CDR3 also results from other DNA sequences found in this sample. This chain joins TRBV29-1 and TRBJ2-7, with 11 positions matching TRBD2. Trimming cost V 3 bases and J 0 bases; bases outside gene matches: 22. The length of the CDR3 is 21 residues. Germline CDR1 SQVTM, CDR2 ANQGSEA. The chain's CDR3 is CSVEAGPAVSGGAKSSYEQYF. As DNA, the CDR3 is TGCAGCGTTGAGGCAGGACCCGCGGTTAGCGGGGGGGCTAAAAGCTCCTACGAGCAGTACTTC.

This chain joins TRBV28 and TRBJ1-2, with D possibly being TRBD1 (5 bases). V lost 5 bases, J lost 4 bases, and 11 bases lay in between. The CDR3 is made up of 13 amino acids. CDR1 MDHEN and CDR2 SYDVKM come from the germline V gene. The chain's CDR3 is CASSPDSLYGYTF. CDR3 sequence (DNA): TGTGCCAGCAGTCCCGACAGTCTCTATGGCTACACCTTC.

For this clone: Other DNA sequences in the same sample also yield this CDR3. V and J are TRBV7-2 and TRBJ2-7; 8 bases line up with TRBD1. The V gene end was trimmed by 6 bases and the J gene end by 2 bases; junction bases not matched to a gene: 3. Per germline, CDR1 SGHTA and CDR2 FQGNSA. The CDR3 has 13 amino acids. This chain's CDR3 is CASSRTGTYEQYF. DNA for the CDR3: TGTGCCAGCAGTCGGACAGGGACCTACGAGCAGTACTTC.

The table lists this clone with a few counts. The chain carries TRBV5-1 and TRBJ1-6; a possible D gene is TRBD1 (6 bases). Germline V lookup: CDR1 SGHRS, CDR2 YFSETQ. The CDR3 spans 15 residues. Trimming pared 1 base from V and 6 bases from J, leaving 11 bases between. CDR3 coding DNA: TGCGCCAGCAGCTTGCAGGGGCAGTTTAATTCACCCCTCCACTTT. Its protein product is CASSLQGQFNSPLHF.

The genes are TRBV11-3 and TRBJ2-7; 7 bases line up with TRBD1. V lost 3 bases to trimming and J lost 4 bases; unmatched junction nucleotides: 3. This CDR3 comprises 13 residues. Germline V gene lookup returns CDR1 SGHNT and CDR2 YENEEA. The CDR3 reads CASSFRTGYEQYF. CDR3 DNA: TGTGCCAGCAGCTTTAGGACAGGTTACGAGCAGTACTTC.